The T cell receptor beta chain described here comes from a study of cytomegalovirus exposure and HLA in healthy donors. Whole-study results and caveats: Sequencing depth roughly uniform across donors was assumed in presence/absence analyses. Per a later analysis, 15,000 to 20,000 TCR beta sequences showed association with HLA alleles at 0.05 false discovery rate. In a later analysis, productive TCRs from donors in an Asian-associated ancestry cluster reportedly carried fewer N-insertions than the cohort mean.

Details on this clone: What it binds is unknown.

With 6 bases removed from V and 7 bases from J, the gap between germline ends came to 16 bases. Germline V gene lookup returns CDR1 SGHKS and CDR2 YYEKEE (reference sequence). This CDR3 is built from 13 residues. PCR was performed using 60 Vbeta and 13 Jbeta primers. Clones were read by immunoSEQ multiplex PCR, and TCRdb kept only the in-frame ones, dropping some. The data contain roughly 190,000 clones, roughly 73% of them singletons. The rearrangement uses TRBV5-5 and TRBJ1-2; D may be TRBD1 (5 bases). The material sequenced was PBMCs. The receptor was isolated from a woman aged 25-40 years in good health and CMV-seropositive. DNA of the CDR3: TGTGCCAGCACCCCACCCCTTGGGGCTGGCTACACCTTC. Protein product: CASTPPLGAGYTF. Variable domain in full (rest from reference TRBV5-5 and TRBJ1-2): DAGVTQSPTHLIKTRGQQVTLRCSPISGHKSVSWYQQVLGQGPQFIFQYYEKEERGRGNFPDRFSARQFPNYSSELNVNALLLGDSALYLCASTPPLGAGYTFGSGTRLTVV.